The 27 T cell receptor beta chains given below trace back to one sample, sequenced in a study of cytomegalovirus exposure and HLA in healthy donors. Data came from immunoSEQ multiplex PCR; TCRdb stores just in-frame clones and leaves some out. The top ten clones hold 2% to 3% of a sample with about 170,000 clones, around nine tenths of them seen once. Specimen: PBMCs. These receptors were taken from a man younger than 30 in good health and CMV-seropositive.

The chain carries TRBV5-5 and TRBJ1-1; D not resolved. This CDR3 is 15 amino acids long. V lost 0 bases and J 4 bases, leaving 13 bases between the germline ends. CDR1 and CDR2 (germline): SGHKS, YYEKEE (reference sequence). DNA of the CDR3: TGTGCCAGCAGCTTGGTTGCGGGCTGGGGCACTGAAGCTTTCTTT. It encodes CASSLVAGWGTEAFF.

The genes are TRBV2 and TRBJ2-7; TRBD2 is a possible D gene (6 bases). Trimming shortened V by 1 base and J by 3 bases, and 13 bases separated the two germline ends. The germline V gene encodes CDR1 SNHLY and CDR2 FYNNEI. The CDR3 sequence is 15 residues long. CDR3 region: CASSEGPGVDYEQYF. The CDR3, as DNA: TGTGCCAGCAGTGAAGGCCCGGGAGTCGACTACGAGCAGTACTTC. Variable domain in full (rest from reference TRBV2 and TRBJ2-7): EPEVTQTPSHQVTQMGQEVILRCVPISNHLYFYWYRQILGQKVEFLVSFYNNEISEKSEIFDDQFSVERPDGSNFTLKIRSTKLEDSAMYFCASSEGPGVDYEQYFGPGTRLTVT.

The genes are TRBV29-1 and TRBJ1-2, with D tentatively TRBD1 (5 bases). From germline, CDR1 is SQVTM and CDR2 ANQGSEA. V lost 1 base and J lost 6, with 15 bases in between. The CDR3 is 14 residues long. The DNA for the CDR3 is TGCAGCGTTGAAGGGGGGGTAGGGTTGGATGGCTACACCTTC. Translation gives CSVEGGVGLDGYTF.

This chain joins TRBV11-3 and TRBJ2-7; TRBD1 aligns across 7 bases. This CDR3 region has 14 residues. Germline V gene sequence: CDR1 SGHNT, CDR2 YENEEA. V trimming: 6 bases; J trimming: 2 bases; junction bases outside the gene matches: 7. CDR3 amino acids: CASSPSGTAYEQYF. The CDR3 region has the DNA TGTGCCAGCAGTCCCTCCGGGACAGCCTACGAGCAGTACTTC.

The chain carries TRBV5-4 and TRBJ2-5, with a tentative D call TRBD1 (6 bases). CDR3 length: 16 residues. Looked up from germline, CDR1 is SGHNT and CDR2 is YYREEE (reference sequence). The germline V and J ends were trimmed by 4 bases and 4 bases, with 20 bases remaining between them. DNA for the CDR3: TGTGCCAGCAGCCTCCGAATTAACACAGGGATAGAGACCCAGTACTTC. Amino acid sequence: CASSLRINTGIETQYF.

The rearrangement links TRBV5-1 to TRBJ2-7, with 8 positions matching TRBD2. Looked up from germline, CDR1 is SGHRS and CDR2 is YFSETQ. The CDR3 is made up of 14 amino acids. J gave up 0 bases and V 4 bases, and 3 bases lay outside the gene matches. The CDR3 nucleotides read TGCGCCAGCAGCCTAGCGGGTCCCTCCTACGAGCAGTACTTC. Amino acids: CASSLAGPSYEQYF.

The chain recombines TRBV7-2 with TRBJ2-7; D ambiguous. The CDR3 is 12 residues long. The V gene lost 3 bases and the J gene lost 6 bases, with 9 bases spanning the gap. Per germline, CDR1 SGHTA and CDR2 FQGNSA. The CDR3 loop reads CASSFRVPEQYF. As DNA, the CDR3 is TGTGCCAGCAGCTTTCGGGTCCCCGAGCAGTACTTC. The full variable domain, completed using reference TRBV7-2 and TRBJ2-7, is GAGVSQSPSNKVTEKGKDVELRCDPISGHTALYWYRQSLGQGLEFLIYFQGNSAPDKSGLPSDRFSAERTGGSVSTLTIQRTQQEDSAVYLCASSFRVPEQYFGPGTRLTVT.

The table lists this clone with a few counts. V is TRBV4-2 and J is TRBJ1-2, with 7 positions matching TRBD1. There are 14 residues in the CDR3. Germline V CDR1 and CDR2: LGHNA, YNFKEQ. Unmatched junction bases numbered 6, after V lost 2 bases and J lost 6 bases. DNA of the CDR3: TGTGCCAGCAGCCAATCGGACAGGCTCGATGGCTACACCTTC. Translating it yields CASSQSDRLDGYTF.

This CDR3 reads CASSLVTGGTYNEQFF. The CDR3 bases are TGTGCCAGCAGCTTAGTCACGGGGGGGACCTACAATGAGCAGTTCTTC. The chain recombines TRBV7-8 with TRBJ2-1; 8 positions agree with TRBD2. Trimming removed 1 base from V and 2 bases from J; junction bases left unmatched: 4. Germline V gene data show CDR1 as SGHVS and CDR2 as FQNEAQ. The CDR3 extends over 16 amino acids.

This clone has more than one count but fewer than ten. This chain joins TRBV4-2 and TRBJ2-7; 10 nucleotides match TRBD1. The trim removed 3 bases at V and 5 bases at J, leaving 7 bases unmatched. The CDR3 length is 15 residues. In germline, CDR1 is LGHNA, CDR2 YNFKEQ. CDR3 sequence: CASSQATGGENEQYF. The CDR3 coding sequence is TGTGCCAGCAGCCAGGCGACAGGGGGCGAAAACGAGCAGTACTTC.

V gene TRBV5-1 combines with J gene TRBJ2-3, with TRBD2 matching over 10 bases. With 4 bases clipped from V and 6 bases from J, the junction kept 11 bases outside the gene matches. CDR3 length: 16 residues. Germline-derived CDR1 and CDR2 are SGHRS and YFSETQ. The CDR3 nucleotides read TGCGCCAGCAGCCCGCCCCGGGCTAGCGGGGGTGATACGCAGTATTTT. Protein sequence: CASSPPRASGGDTQYF. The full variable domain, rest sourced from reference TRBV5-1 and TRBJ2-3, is KAGVTQTPRYLIKTRGQQVTLSCSPISGHRSVSWYQQTPGQGLQFLFEYFSETQRNKGNFPGRFSGRQFSNSRSEMNVSTLELGDSALYLCASSPPRASGGDTQYFGPGTRLTVL.

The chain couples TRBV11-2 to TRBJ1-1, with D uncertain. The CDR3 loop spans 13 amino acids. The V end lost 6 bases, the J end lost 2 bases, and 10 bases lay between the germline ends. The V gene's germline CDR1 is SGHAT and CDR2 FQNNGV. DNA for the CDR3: TGTGCCAGCAGTGCCAGAACCAACACTGAAGCTTTCTTT. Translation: CASSARTNTEAFF. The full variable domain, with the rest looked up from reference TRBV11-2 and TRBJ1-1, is EAGVAQSPRYKIIEKRQSVAFWCNPISGHATLYWYQQILGQGPKLLIQFQNNGVVDDSQLPKDRFSAERLKGVDSTLKIQPAKLEDSAVYLCASSARTNTEAFFGQGTRLTVV.

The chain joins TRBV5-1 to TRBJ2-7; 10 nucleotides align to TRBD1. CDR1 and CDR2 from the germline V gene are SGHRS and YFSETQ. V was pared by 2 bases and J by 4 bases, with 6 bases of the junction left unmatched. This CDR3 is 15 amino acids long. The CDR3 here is CASSLTGTGEYEQYF. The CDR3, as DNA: TGCGCCAGCAGCTTAACCGGGACAGGGGAATACGAGCAGTACTTC.

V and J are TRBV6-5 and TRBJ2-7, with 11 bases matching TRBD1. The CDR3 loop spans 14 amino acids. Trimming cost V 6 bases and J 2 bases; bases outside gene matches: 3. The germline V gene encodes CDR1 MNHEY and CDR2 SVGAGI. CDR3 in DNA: TGTGCCAGCAGATCGGGACAGGGGGCCTACGAGCAGTACTTC. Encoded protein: CASRSGQGAYEQYF.

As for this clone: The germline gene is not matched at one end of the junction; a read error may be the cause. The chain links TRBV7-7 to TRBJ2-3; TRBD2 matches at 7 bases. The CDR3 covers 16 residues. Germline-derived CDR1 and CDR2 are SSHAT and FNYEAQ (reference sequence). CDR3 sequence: CASSLGGAGNTDTQYF. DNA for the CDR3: TGTGCTAGCAGCTTAGGTGGAGCGGGGAACACAGATACGCAGTATTTT.

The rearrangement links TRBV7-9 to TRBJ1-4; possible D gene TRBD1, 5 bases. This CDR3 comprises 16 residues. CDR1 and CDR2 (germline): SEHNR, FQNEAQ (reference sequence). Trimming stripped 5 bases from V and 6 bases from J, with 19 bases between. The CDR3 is CASSGPGGAGDEKLFF. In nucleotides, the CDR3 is TGTGCCAGCAGCGGGCCAGGAGGGGCCGGGGATGAAAAACTGTTTTTT. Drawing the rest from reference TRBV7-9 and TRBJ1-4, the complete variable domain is DTGVSQNPRHKITKRGQNVTFRCDPISEHNRLYWYRQTLGQGPEFLTYFQNEAQLEKSRLLSDRFSAERPKGSFSTLEIQRTEQGDSAMYLCASSGPGGAGDEKLFFGSGTQLSVL.

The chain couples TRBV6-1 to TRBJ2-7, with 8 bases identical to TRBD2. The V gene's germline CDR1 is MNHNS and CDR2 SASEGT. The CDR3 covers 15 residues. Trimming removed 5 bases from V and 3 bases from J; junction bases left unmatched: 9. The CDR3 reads CASSKERGPYYEQYF. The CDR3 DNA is TGTGCCAGCAGTAAGGAGCGGGGGCCGTACTACGAGCAGTACTTC.

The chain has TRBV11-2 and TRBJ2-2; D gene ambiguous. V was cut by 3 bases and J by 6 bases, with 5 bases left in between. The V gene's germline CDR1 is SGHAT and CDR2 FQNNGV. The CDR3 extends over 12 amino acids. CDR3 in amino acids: CASSFRSGELFF. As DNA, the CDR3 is TGTGCCAGCAGCTTTCGTTCCGGGGAGCTGTTTTTT.

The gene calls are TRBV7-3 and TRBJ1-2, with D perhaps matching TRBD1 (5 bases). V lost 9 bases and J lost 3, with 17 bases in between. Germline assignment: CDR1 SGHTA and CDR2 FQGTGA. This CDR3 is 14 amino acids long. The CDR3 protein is CARKITGGDYGYTF. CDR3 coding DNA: TGTGCCAGAAAAATAACGGGGGGGGACTATGGCTACACCTTC.

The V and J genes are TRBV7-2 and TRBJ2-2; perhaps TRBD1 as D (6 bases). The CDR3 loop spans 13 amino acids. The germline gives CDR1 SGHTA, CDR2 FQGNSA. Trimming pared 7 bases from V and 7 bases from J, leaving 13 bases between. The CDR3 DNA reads TGTGCCAGCACCACCAGAGGGGGCGGGGAGCTGTTTTTT. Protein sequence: CASTTRGGGELFF.

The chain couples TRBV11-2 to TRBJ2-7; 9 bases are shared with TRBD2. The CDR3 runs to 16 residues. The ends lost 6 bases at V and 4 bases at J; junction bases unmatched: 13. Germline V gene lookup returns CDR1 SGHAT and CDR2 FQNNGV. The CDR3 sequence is CASSSISGRESYEQYF. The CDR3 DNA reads TGTGCCAGCAGTTCGATTAGCGGGAGAGAATCGTACGAGCAGTACTTC.

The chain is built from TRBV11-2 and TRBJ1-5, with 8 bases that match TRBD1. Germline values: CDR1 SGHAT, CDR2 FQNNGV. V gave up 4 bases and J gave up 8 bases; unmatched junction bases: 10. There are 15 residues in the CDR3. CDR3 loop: CASSCLDRGPEPQHF. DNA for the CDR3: TGTGCCAGCAGCTGCTTAGACAGGGGCCCAGAGCCCCAGCATTTT.

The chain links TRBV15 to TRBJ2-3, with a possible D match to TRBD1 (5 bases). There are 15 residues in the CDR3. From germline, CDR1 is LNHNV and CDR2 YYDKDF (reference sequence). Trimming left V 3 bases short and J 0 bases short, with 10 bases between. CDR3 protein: CATSSAGISTDTQYF. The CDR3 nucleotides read TGTGCCACCAGCAGTGCAGGGATCAGCACAGATACGCAGTATTTT.

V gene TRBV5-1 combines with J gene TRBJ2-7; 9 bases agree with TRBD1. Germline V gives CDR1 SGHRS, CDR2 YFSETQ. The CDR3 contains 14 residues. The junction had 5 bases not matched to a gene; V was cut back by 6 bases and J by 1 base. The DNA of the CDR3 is TGCGCCAGCAATCACGGACAGGGGTCCTACGAGCAGTACTTC. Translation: CASNHGQGSYEQYF.

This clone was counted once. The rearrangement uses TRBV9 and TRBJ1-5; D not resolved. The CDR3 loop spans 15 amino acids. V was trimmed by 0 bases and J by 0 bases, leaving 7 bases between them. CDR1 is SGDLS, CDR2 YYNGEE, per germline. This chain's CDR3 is CASSVGTASNQPQHF. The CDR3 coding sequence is TGTGCCAGCAGCGTAGGTACAGCTAGCAATCAGCCCCAGCATTTT.

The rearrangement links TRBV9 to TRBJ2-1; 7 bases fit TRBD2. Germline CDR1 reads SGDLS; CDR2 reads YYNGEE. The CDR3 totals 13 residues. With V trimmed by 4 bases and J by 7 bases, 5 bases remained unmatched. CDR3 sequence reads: CASSPRGENEQFF. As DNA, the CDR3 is TGTGCCAGCAGCCCCCGGGGGGAGAATGAGCAGTTCTTC.

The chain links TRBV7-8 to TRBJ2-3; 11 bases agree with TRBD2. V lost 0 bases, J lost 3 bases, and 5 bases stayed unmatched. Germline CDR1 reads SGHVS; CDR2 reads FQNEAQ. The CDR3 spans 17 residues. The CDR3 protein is CASSLARLAGRTDTQYF. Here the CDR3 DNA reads TGTGCCAGCAGCTTAGCCAGACTAGCGGGGAGAACAGATACGCAGTATTTT.